A single sample is the source of the 18 T cell receptor beta chains below, sequenced in a study of PD-L1 blockade in urothelial cancer. The protocol was immunoSEQ multiplex PCR, while the TCRdb copy is restricted to in-frame clones and leaves out a portion. The sample includes some 100,000 clones, roughly 90% of them seen just once. Documented time point: pretreatment peripheral blood. The sequencing used PBMCs, collected around atezolizumab (anti-PD-L1) treatment. These receptor sequences come from a woman aged 80 or over with urothelial cancer.

The chain couples TRBV28 to TRBJ2-7, with 8 bases aligning to TRBD1. V shed 5 bases and J 2 bases; nucleotides not matched to a gene: 17. Germline CDR1 and CDR2: MDHEN and SYDVKM. The CDR3 extends over 18 amino acids. CDR3 in amino acids: CASSPTSTGVMPTYEQYF. CDR3 coding DNA: TGTGCCAGCAGTCCTACGTCGACAGGGGTCATGCCCACCTACGAGCAGTACTTC.

V gene TRBV28 combines with J gene TRBJ2-5; the D is unclear. Germline CDR1 MDHEN, CDR2 SYDVKM. The CDR3 sequence is 13 residues long. Trimming took 3 bases from V and 5 from J, leaving 10 bases between them. CDR3 in amino acids: CASSLTFGETQYF. Written as DNA, the CDR3 is TGTGCCAGCAGTTTGACCTTCGGGGAGACCCAGTACTTC. The full variable domain, in which reference TRBV28 and TRBJ2-5 provide the parts outside the CDR3, is DVKVTQSSRYLVKRTGEKVFLECVQDMDHENMFWYRQDPGLGLRLIYFSYDVKMKEKGDIPEGYSVSREKKERFSLILESASTNQTSMYLCASSLTFGETQYFGPGTRLLVL.

The rearrangement joins TRBV7-2 to TRBJ1-1; 7 bases match TRBD1. The CDR3 has 15 residues. The junction had 6 bases not matched to a gene; V was cut back by 5 bases and J by 0 bases. Germline values: CDR1 SGHTA, CDR2 FQGNSA. The CDR3 DNA reads as TGTGCCAGCAGCGAACAGGGGCGGGTGAACACTGAAGCTTTCTTT. Protein sequence: CASSEQGRVNTEAFF.

This clone appeared a single time. The chain couples TRBV4-1 to TRBJ2-7; tentatively, D is TRBD2 (6 bases). Trimming cost V 0 bases and J 1 base, with 10 bases left between them. Germline V gene lookup returns CDR1 MGHRA and CDR2 YSYEKL. The CDR3 loop spans 15 amino acids. CDR3 DNA sequence: TGCGCCAGCAGCCAAGATGGTCGGGGGTCCTACGAGCAGTACTTC. Protein product: CASSQDGRGSYEQYF.

J is TRBJ1-5 and V is TRBV2; 7 bases are a match to TRBD1. V lost 5 bases to trimming and J lost 4 bases; unmatched junction nucleotides: 5. Germline V CDR1 and CDR2: SNHLY, FYNNEI. This CDR3 is 14 amino acids long. The CDR3 coding sequence is TGTGCCAGCAGTTACCGGGACAGAAATCAGCCCCAGCATTTT. This codes for CASSYRDRNQPQHF.

This clone was detected only once. This chain uses TRBV5-1 with TRBJ2-4, with no clear D. The CDR3 loop spans 13 amino acids. Trimming removed 0 bases at V and 7 bases at J, with 8 bases between. Germline CDR1 reads SGHRS; CDR2 reads YFSETQ. CDR3 nucleotides: TGCGCCAGCAGCTTGGCGGAGCCTAACATTCAGTACTTC. Amino acids: CASSLAEPNIQYF.

This clone was seen only once. The V and J genes are TRBV5-4 and TRBJ2-7, with TRBD1 matching over 9 bases. This CDR3 contains 15 residues. V dropped 3 bases and J dropped 0; count of bases not matched to a gene: 4. Germline-derived CDR1 and CDR2 are SGHNT and YYREEE (reference sequence). CDR3 in amino acids: CASSSSTGGSYEQYF. DNA for the CDR3: TGTGCCAGCAGCTCGTCGACAGGGGGCTCCTACGAGCAGTACTTC.

The count of this clone is one. J is TRBJ1-4 and V is TRBV4-1, with D perhaps TRBD1 (6 bases). The V and J ends lost 1 base and 0 bases respectively, with 15 bases between them. In germline, CDR1 is MGHRA, CDR2 YSYEKL. The CDR3 totals 18 residues. The CDR3 reads CASSQVLAGVTTNEKLFF. The CDR3 DNA is TGCGCCAGCAGCCAAGTCCTGGCAGGGGTAACAACTAATGAAAAACTGTTTTTT.

The genes are TRBV14 and TRBJ1-2; possible D gene TRBD1, 5 bases. The CDR3 extends over 16 amino acids. Germline assignment: CDR1 SGHDN and CDR2 FVKESK. V gave up 6 bases and J gave up 2 bases, with 19 bases separating them. This CDR3 is CASSPRGDYTNYGYTF. The CDR3 region has the DNA TGTGCCAGCAGTCCTCGGGGGGACTATACCAACTATGGCTACACCTTC.

The V call is TRBV10-3, the J call TRBJ2-1; TRBD2 matches at 10 bases. Trimming at V came to 3 bases and at J to 0 bases, leaving 2 bases not matched to a gene. CDR3 length: 16 amino acids. Germline V gives CDR1 ENHRY, CDR2 SYGVKD. CDR3 nucleotides: TGTGCCATCAGTGAAGCTAGCGGGGGCTCCTACAATGAGCAGTTCTTC. Its translation is CAISEASGGSYNEQFF.

This clone has just a few counts. The chain couples TRBV19 to TRBJ2-1, with 9 nucleotides matching TRBD2. J gave up 5 bases and V 10 bases, and 9 bases lay outside the gene matches. CDR1 LNHDA and CDR2 SQIVND come from the germline V gene (reference sequence). This CDR3 has 14 amino acids. In DNA, the CDR3 is TGTGCCACCATAGCGGGAGAACTGCACAATGAGCAGTTCTTC. It is translated as CATIAGELHNEQFF.

This clone was counted a single time. The chain joins TRBV7-8 to TRBJ1-2; 8 nucleotides agree with TRBD1. CDR1 and CDR2 from the germline V gene are SGHVS and FQNEAQ. The CDR3 runs 14 residues. The V gene end was trimmed by 5 bases and the J gene end by 2 bases; junction bases not matched to a gene: 4. CDR3 protein: CASSGQGRNYGYTF. DNA for the CDR3: TGTGCCAGCAGCGGACAGGGTAGGAACTATGGCTACACCTTC.

The chain recombines TRBV19 with TRBJ1-5; 7 nucleotides agree with TRBD1. The CDR3 spans 17 residues. V was pared by 4 bases and J by 0 bases, with 9 bases of the junction left unmatched. Germline assignment: CDR1 LNHDA and CDR2 SQIVND (reference sequence). CDR3 in amino acids: CASSTPPTGISNQPQHF. The CDR3 coding sequence is TGTGCCAGTAGTACTCCCCCGACAGGGATTAGCAATCAGCCCCAGCATTTT. Full variable domain (remainder filled in from reference TRBV19 and TRBJ1-5): DGGITQSPKYLFRKEGQNVTLSCEQNLNHDAMYWYRQDPGQGLRLIYYSQIVNDFQKGDIAEGYSVSREKKESFPLTVTSAQKNPTAFYLCASSTPPTGISNQPQHFGDGTRLSIL.

In DNA form, the CDR3 reads TGTGCCACCAGCCCGGACAGGGCGAACTACAATGAGCAGTTCTTC. It is translated as CATSPDRANYNEQFF. The chain employs TRBV15 and TRBJ2-1, with TRBD1 matching over 8 bases. The CDR3 is 15 amino acids. Germline CDR1 LNHNV, CDR2 YYDKDF (reference sequence). The V segment lost 5 bases and the J segment 3 bases; nucleotides outside the gene matches: 6.

The rearrangement uses TRBV10-1 and TRBJ2-5; perhaps TRBD2 as D (6 bases). CDR3 size: 14 residues. Germline CDR1 WNHNN, CDR2 SYGVQD (reference sequence). V lost 4 bases, J lost 2 bases, and 11 bases lay in between. Here the CDR3 DNA reads TGCGCCAGCAGTGTTAGCGGAGTACAAGAGACCCAGTACTTC. Translation gives CASSVSGVQETQYF.

J is TRBJ2-1 and V is TRBV5-1; the match to TRBD2 covers 7 bases. The CDR3 extends over 13 amino acids. Looked up from germline, CDR1 is SGHRS and CDR2 is YFSETQ. V was clipped by 7 bases and J by 4 bases; unmatched bases: 5. The CDR3 is CASLGGSYNEQFF. CDR3 nucleotide sequence: TGCGCCAGCCTGGGGGGGAGTTACAATGAGCAGTTCTTC.

This clone was detected only a few times. The chain uses TRBV5-4 and TRBJ2-1; D is possibly TRBD2 (6 bases). V was cut by 0 bases and J by 7 bases, with 17 bases left in between. CDR3 size: 16 residues. Germline-derived CDR1 and CDR2 are SGHNT and YYREEE (reference sequence). This chain's CDR3 is CASSLDGGGVRNEQFF. The CDR3 DNA reads TGTGCCAGCAGCTTGGACGGGGGAGGAGTTAGGAATGAGCAGTTCTTC.

The chain carries TRBV6-5 and TRBJ2-7; D possibly corresponds to TRBD2 (6 bases). This CDR3 spans 16 amino acids. Trimming cost V 4 bases and J 0 bases, with 16 bases left between them. Germline CDR1 is MNHEY and CDR2 is SVGAGI. For the CDR3, the DNA is TGTGCCAGCAGTTCCCCGGGGGATGCGAGCTCCTACGAGCAGTACTTC. Translated, it gives CASSSPGDASSYEQYF.